This is a list of T cell receptor beta chains from one sample in a study of blood T cell repertoires in COVID-19. The repertoire was sequenced with immunoSEQ multiplex PCR; TCRdb's copy has only in-frame clones and lacks some. The sample consists of about 240,000 clones, about 79% of them appearing once. The sequencing sample was made of peripheral blood. Source of these receptors: a woman over 75 with acute or convalescent COVID-19. Each CDR3 is given with its conserved first and last residue. D genes are given only for firm matches. Clone size is shown for a subset of rows, as once, few, many or a class of expanded clone.

clone size: .
V gene: TRBV5-5
D gene: .
J gene: TRBJ2-3
CDR3 protein: CASSHGRGPAAMDTQYF
CDR3 DNA: TGTGCCAGCAGCCACGGCCGCGGGCCCGCCGCCATGGATACGCAGTATTTT

clone size: few
V gene: TRBV12-3/TRBV12-4
D gene: .
J gene: TRBJ1-5
CDR3 protein: CASRPDSNQPQHF
CDR3 DNA: TGTGCCAGCCGCCCAGATAGCAATCAGCCCCAGCATTTT

clone size: .
V gene: TRBV12-5
D gene: TRBD1
J gene: TRBJ2-1
CDR3 protein: CASGLWDREGNEQFF
CDR3 DNA: TGTGCTAGTGGTCTTTGGGACAGGGAGGGCAATGAGCAGTTCTTC

clone size: .
V gene: TRBV6-1
D gene: .
J gene: TRBJ2-1
CDR3 protein: CASSEARIYNEQFF
CDR3 DNA: TGTGCCAGCAGTGAAGCTAGAATCTACAATGAGCAGTTCTTC

clone size: .
V gene: TRBV4-2
D gene: .
J gene: TRBJ1-3
CDR3 protein: CASSQGETGPGNTIYF
CDR3 DNA: TGTGCCAGCAGCCAAGGGGAAACAGGACCTGGAAACACCATATATTTT

clone size: .
V gene: TRBV9
D gene: TRBD2
J gene: TRBJ2-3
CDR3 protein: CASSVPSSGGVLGTDTQYF
CDR3 DNA: TGTGCCAGCAGCGTCCCGTCTAGCGGGGGGGTATTAGGCACAGATACGCAGTATTTT

clone size: .
V gene: TRBV7-9
D gene: .
J gene: TRBJ1-4
CDR3 protein: CASSLYGGGEKLFF
CDR3 DNA: TGTGCCAGCAGCTTATATGGGGGCGGTGAAAAACTGTTTTTT

clone size: .
V gene: TRBV14
D gene: .
J gene: TRBJ2-3
CDR3 protein: CASSQGRRTGTDTQYF
CDR3 DNA: TGTGCCAGCAGCCAAGGGAGGCGTACGGGCACAGATACGCAGTATTTT

clone size: .
V gene: TRBV6-5
D gene: .
J gene: TRBJ1-1
CDR3 protein: CASSYSGGLTEAFF
CDR3 DNA: TGTGCCAGCAGTTACTCCGGGGGACTCACTGAAGCTTTCTTT

clone size: .
V gene: TRBV19
D gene: TRBD1
J gene: TRBJ2-6
CDR3 protein: CASSKTGGYSGANVLTF
CDR3 DNA: TGTGCCAGTAGTAAGACAGGGGGCTATAGTGGGGCCAACGTCCTGACTTTC

clone size: .
V gene: TRBV27
D gene: TRBD1
J gene: TRBJ1-6
CDR3 protein: CASSLTGANSPLHF
CDR3 DNA: TGTGCCAGCAGTCTGACAGGGGCCAATTCACCCCTCCACTTT

clone size: .
V gene: TRBV2
D gene: .
J gene: TRBJ2-7
CDR3 protein: CASSRGGAVSYEQYF
CDR3 DNA: TGTGCCAGCAGCAGGGGAGGGGCCGTCTCCTACGAGCAGTACTTC

clone size: .
V gene: TRBV7-2
D gene: .
J gene: TRBJ2-5
CDR3 protein: CASTLLETQYF
CDR3 DNA: TGTGCCAGCACCCTACTGGAGACCCAGTACTTC

clone size: .
V gene: TRBV6-5
D gene: .
J gene: TRBJ1-1
CDR3 protein: CASSYSRQMNTEAFF
CDR3 DNA: TGTGCCAGCAGTTACTCGAGGCAGATGAACACTGAAGCTTTCTTT

clone size: .
V gene: TRBV7-3
D gene: TRBD2
J gene: TRBJ2-3
CDR3 protein: CASSLTGRAGRSDTQYF
CDR3 DNA: TGTGCCAGCAGCTTAACGGGGAGGGCGGGGCGATCAGATACGCAGTATTTT

clone size: .
V gene: TRBV7-8
D gene: .
J gene: TRBJ1-5
CDR3 protein: CASSSQSGDNQPQHF
CDR3 DNA: TGTGCCAGCAGCTCGCAATCGGGAGACAATCAGCCCCAGCATTTT

clone size: .
V gene: TRBV9
D gene: .
J gene: TRBJ2-3
CDR3 protein: CASSARGGGTDTQYF
CDR3 DNA: TGTGCCAGCAGCGCAAGAGGGGGTGGCACAGATACGCAGTATTTT

clone size: .
V gene: TRBV5-1
D gene: TRBD1
J gene: TRBJ2-2
CDR3 protein: CASRDRNTGELFF
CDR3 DNA: TGCGCCAGCCGGGACAGGAACACCGGGGAGCTGTTTTTT

clone size: .
V gene: TRBV2
D gene: TRBD2
J gene: TRBJ2-3
CDR3 protein: CASSARGGPDTQYF
CDR3 DNA: TGTGCCAGCAGCGCCCGGGGGGGCCCGGATACGCAGTATTTT

clone size: .
V gene: TRBV19
D gene: TRBD2
J gene: TRBJ2-1
CDR3 protein: CASSIRPFDAGGDYIQQFF
CDR3 DNA: TGTGCCAGTAGTATACGCCCCTTTGATGCCGGGGGGGATTATATCCAGCAGTTCTTC

clone size: .
V gene: TRBV18
D gene: TRBD1
J gene: TRBJ1-2
CDR3 protein: CASSPVQGSHYGYTF
CDR3 DNA: TGTGCCAGCTCCCCGGTACAGGGGTCGCACTATGGCTACACCTTC

clone size: .
V gene: TRBV5-1
D gene: TRBD2
J gene: TRBJ2-1
CDR3 protein: CASSLSVGSGVEQFF
CDR3 DNA: TGCGCCAGCAGCTTGTCGGTGGGTAGCGGGGTGGAGCAGTTCTTC

clone size: .
V gene: TRBV3-1/TRBV3-2
D gene: .
J gene: TRBJ2-1
CDR3 protein: CASSQDVGRPNEQFF
CDR3 DNA: TGTGCCAGCAGCCAAGATGTAGGGAGGCCGAATGAGCAGTTCTTC

clone size: .
V gene: TRBV9
D gene: .
J gene: TRBJ2-1
CDR3 protein: CASSRTEGWDEQFF
CDR3 DNA: TGTGCCAGCAGCCGTACGGAGGGTTGGGATGAGCAGTTCTTC

clone size: few
V gene: TRBV11-2
D gene: TRBD1
J gene: TRBJ1-5
CDR3 protein: CASSYRGDQPQHF
CDR3 DNA: TGTGCCAGCAGCTACAGGGGGGATCAGCCCCAGCATTTT

clone size: .
V gene: TRBV6-2/TRBV6-3
D gene: TRBD2
J gene: TRBJ2-4
CDR3 protein: CASSYSSTSGGAGAKNIQYF
CDR3 DNA: TGTGCCAGCAGTTACTCTTCAACTAGCGGGGGGGCCGGGGCCAAAAACATTCAGTACTTC

clone size: .
V gene: TRBV6-1
D gene: .
J gene: TRBJ1-3
CDR3 protein: CASSPREAIYF
CDR3 DNA: TGTGCCAGCAGCCCCAGGGAAGCCATATATTTT